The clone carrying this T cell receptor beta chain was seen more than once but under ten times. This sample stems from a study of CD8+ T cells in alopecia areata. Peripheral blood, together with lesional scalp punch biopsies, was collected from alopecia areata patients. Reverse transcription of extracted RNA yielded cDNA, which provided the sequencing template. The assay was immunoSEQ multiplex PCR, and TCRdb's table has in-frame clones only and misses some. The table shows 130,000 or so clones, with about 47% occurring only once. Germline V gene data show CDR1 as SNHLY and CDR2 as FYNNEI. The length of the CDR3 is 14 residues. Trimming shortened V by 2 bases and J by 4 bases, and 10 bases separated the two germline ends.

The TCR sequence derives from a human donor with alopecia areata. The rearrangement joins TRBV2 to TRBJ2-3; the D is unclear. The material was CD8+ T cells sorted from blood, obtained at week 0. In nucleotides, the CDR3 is TGTGCCAGCAGTGAACCGGAGATGTCAGATACGCAGTATTTT. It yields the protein CASSEPEMSDTQYF.